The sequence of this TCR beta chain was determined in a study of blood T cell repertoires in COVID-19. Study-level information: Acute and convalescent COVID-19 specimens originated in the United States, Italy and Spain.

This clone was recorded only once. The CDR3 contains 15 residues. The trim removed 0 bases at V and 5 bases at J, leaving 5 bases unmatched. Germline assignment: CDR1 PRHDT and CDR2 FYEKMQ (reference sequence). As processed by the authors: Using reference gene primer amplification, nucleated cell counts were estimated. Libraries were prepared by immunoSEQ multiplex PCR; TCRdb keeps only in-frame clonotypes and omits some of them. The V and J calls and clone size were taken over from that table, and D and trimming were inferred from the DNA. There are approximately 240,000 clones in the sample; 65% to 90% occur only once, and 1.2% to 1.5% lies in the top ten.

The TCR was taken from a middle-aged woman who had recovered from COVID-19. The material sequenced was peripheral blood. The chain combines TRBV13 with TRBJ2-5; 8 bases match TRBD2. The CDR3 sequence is CASSLGRGGQETQYF. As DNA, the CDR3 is TGTGCCAGCAGCTTAGGACGGGGGGGCCAGGAGACCCAGTACTTC.